What follows are 30 T cell receptor beta chains derived from one specimen sequenced in a study of long-term antiretroviral therapy in people with HIV. At survey level, the immunoSEQ assay was run in its v3.0 version. Clones were sequenced by immunoSEQ multiplex PCR, and TCRdb holds only the in-frame ones, with some missing. The sample lists fewer than 25,000 clones; 85% to 95% were seen once. This specimen was unsorted PBMCs, taken about 5 years after starting antiretroviral therapy. Receptors originate from a woman in her forties or fifties with HIV.

V usage is TRBV19 and J usage is TRBJ1-1; D is unclear. Trimming stripped 1 base from V and 0 bases from J, with 3 bases between. This CDR3 region has 13 residues. Germline loops: CDR1 LNHDA, CDR2 SQIVND (reference sequence). As DNA, the CDR3 is TGTGCCAGTAGTATAGCTCTGAACACTGAAGCTTTCTTT. Encoded protein: CASSIALNTEAFF.

The chain joins TRBV18 to TRBJ2-5; 7 bases fit TRBD1. Looked up from germline, CDR1 is KGHSH and CDR2 is LQKENI. Unmatched junction bases numbered 5, after V lost 7 bases and J lost 3 bases. The CDR3 spans 13 residues. The CDR3 nucleotides read TGTGCCAGCTTAGGGACAGCCGAAGAGACCCAGTACTTC. Amino acid sequence: CASLGTAEETQYF.

The chain combines TRBV6-5 with TRBJ2-1; D gene ambiguous. This CDR3 region has 13 residues. The V end was cut by 2 bases, the J end by 5 bases, with 7 bases between. Germline-derived CDR1 and CDR2 are MNHEY and SVGAGI. The CDR3 sequence: CASSYDANNEQFF. CDR3 nucleotides: TGTGCCAGCAGTTACGACGCAAACAATGAGCAGTTCTTC.

The chain combines TRBV5-1 with TRBJ1-1, with 7 bases that match TRBD1. The germline V gene has CDR1 SGHRS and CDR2 YFSETQ. J gave up 0 bases and V 4 bases, and 3 bases lay outside the gene matches. This CDR3 has 14 residues. The CDR3 DNA reads as TGCGCCAGCAGCACTGGGACAGTGAACACTGAAGCTTTCTTT. Translating it yields CASSTGTVNTEAFF.

The DNA of the CDR3 is TGTGCCATCAGTGATGCAGGGGCCGGGGAGCTGTTTTTT. Encoded protein: CAISDAGAGELFF. This sequence joins TRBV10-3 and TRBJ2-2, with D maybe TRBD1 (6 bases). V was cut by 3 bases and J by 6 bases, with 8 bases left in between. The germline gives CDR1 ENHRY, CDR2 SYGVKD. This CDR3 region has 13 residues.

The chain joins TRBV7-9 to TRBJ1-2; the D is unclear. The germline V gene has CDR1 SEHNR and CDR2 FQNEAQ (reference sequence). V lost 3 bases and J 4 bases, leaving 12 bases between the germline ends. The CDR3 is 14 amino acids. CDR3 protein: CASSFLRPTYGYTF. DNA of the CDR3: TGTGCCAGCAGCTTCTTACGGCCGACCTATGGCTACACCTTC.

CDR3 in DNA: TGTGCCAGCAGCGTGGGACAGGGTCCCCCTGGAAACACCATATATTTT. It codes for CASSVGQGPPGNTIYF. V and J are TRBV7-8 and TRBJ1-3; 9 positions agree with TRBD1. V shed 5 bases, J shed 2 bases, and the junction held 7 bases outside the gene matches. Germline V lookup: CDR1 SGHVS, CDR2 FQNEAQ. This CDR3 has 16 amino acids.

The chain is built from TRBV6-1 and TRBJ1-3, with D unclear. The CDR3 runs to 14 residues. CDR1 MNHNS and CDR2 SASEGT come from the germline V gene. V lost 1 base, J lost 4 bases, and 8 bases lay in between. CDR3 coding DNA: TGTGCCAGCAGTGAAGGAGGGAACGGAAACACCATATATTTT. Residues: CASSEGGNGNTIYF.

CDR3 nucleotide sequence: TGTGCCAGCAATCCGGGAGTGAGCACAGATACGCAGTATTTT. Protein product: CASNPGVSTDTQYF. The chain has TRBV27 and TRBJ2-3; TRBD2 is a possible D gene (6 bases). The CDR3 sequence is 14 residues long. V lost 7 bases to trimming and J lost 0 bases, with 11 bases between them. Germline CDR1 MNHEY, CDR2 SMNVEV (reference sequence).

The rearrangement uses TRBV6-6 and TRBJ2-1, with 7 bases identical to TRBD1. Germline CDR1 is MNHNY and CDR2 is SVGAGI (reference sequence). The ends lost 3 bases at V and 8 bases at J; junction bases unmatched: 13. The CDR3 covers 16 residues. CDR3 nucleotides: TGTGCCAGCAGTTATATCGGGACAGCAACACAATATGAGCAGTTCTTC. This codes for CASSYIGTATQYEQFF.

V is TRBV2 and J is TRBJ2-7; 9 nucleotides line up with TRBD1. V lost 4 bases to trimming and J lost 4 bases; unmatched junction nucleotides: 8. The CDR3 length is 15 residues. CDR1 SNHLY and CDR2 FYNNEI come from the germline V gene. Here the CDR3 reads CASSVGTGIGYEQYF. CDR3 DNA: TGTGCCAGCAGTGTTGGGACAGGGATAGGGTACGAGCAGTACTTC.

The chain carries TRBV6-1 and TRBJ2-2; D is possibly TRBD2 (6 bases). V lost 2 bases to trimming and J lost 5 bases, with 9 bases between them. This CDR3 spans 14 amino acids. In germline, CDR1 is MNHNS, CDR2 SASEGT. Here the CDR3 reads CASSELASTGELFF. The CDR3 coding sequence is TGTGCCAGCAGTGAACTAGCGTCTACCGGGGAGCTGTTTTTT.

This clone is a singleton in its sample. CDR3 nucleotide sequence: TGCGCCAGCAGCTTGTCGAGAGGGGTCGATACGCAGTATTTT. Amino acid sequence: CASSLSRGVDTQYF. The V gene is TRBV5-1, the J gene TRBJ2-3; possibly TRBD1 or TRBD2 for D (5 bases each). The CDR3 consists of 14 residues. With 1 base removed from V and 6 bases from J, the gap between germline ends came to 12 bases. Germline values: CDR1 SGHRS, CDR2 YFSETQ.

This chain joins TRBV27 and TRBJ2-3; 7 nucleotides align to TRBD1. Trimming took 3 bases from V and 2 from J; bases not matched to a gene: 11. Germline CDR1 MNHEY, CDR2 SMNVEV (reference sequence). CDR3 length: 17 residues. CDR3 sequence reads: CASSFLPGTAFTDTQYF. Written as DNA, the CDR3 is TGTGCCAGCAGTTTTCTCCCCGGGACAGCTTTCACAGATACGCAGTATTTT.

The genes are TRBV5-1 and TRBJ2-7, with D perhaps assigned TRBD1 or TRBD2 (6 bases each). Germline V gene sequence: CDR1 SGHRS, CDR2 YFSETQ. The ends were cut back, 1 base at V and 2 bases at J, with 19 bases in the middle. The CDR3 consists of 17 residues. The CDR3 DNA follows: TGCGCCAGCAGCTTGCGGATAAACTACAGGGAGGCCTACGAGCAGTACTTC. It translates to CASSLRINYREAYEQYF. The full variable domain, its missing parts supplied by reference TRBV5-1 and TRBJ2-7, is KAGVTQTPRYLIKTRGQQVTLSCSPISGHRSVSWYQQTPGQGLQFLFEYFSETQRNKGNFPGRFSGRQFSNSRSEMNVSTLELGDSALYLCASSLRINYREAYEQYFGPGTRLTVT.

V usage is TRBV5-8 and J usage is TRBJ2-1; tentative D call: TRBD1 (5 bases). This CDR3 comprises 15 residues. CDR1 SGHTS and CDR2 YDEGEE come from the germline V gene. V was clipped by 0 bases and J by 0 bases, with 7 bases between them. The CDR3 is CASSLGQSSYNEQFF. DNA of the CDR3: TGTGCCAGCAGCTTGGGACAGAGCTCCTACAATGAGCAGTTCTTC.

V and J are TRBV4-1 and TRBJ2-7, with 9 bases matching TRBD2. This CDR3 contains 15 residues. J lost 5 bases, V lost 0 bases, and 5 bases had no gene match. Germline V CDR1 and CDR2: MGHRA, YSYEKL. CDR3: CASSQELAGTNEQYF. The CDR3 DNA is TGCGCCAGCAGCCAAGAGCTAGCGGGAACTAACGAGCAGTACTTC.

The CDR3 DNA sequence: TGTGCCAGCAGCCGACACGACAGGCGGATGGGCTACACCTTC. Protein product: CASSRHDRRMGYTF. This chain joins TRBV28 and TRBJ1-2; tentative D call: TRBD1 (6 bases). V gave up 6 bases and J gave up 8 bases, with 19 bases separating them. The CDR3 sequence is 14 residues long. Germline V gives CDR1 MDHEN, CDR2 SYDVKM.

This chain connects TRBV7-9 to TRBJ1-1; no firm D call. Trimming left V 1 base short and J 6 bases short, with 6 bases between. The CDR3 is 12 amino acids. Germline values: CDR1 SEHNR, CDR2 FQNEAQ (reference sequence). The CDR3 here is CASSLGGSEAFF. The CDR3, as DNA: TGTGCCAGCAGCTTAGGTGGGTCTGAAGCTTTCTTT. The whole variable domain, remainder taken from reference TRBV7-9 and TRBJ1-1, is DTGVSQNPRHKITKRGQNVTFRCDPISEHNRLYWYRQTLGQGPEFLTYFQNEAQLEKSRLLSDRFSAERPKGSFSTLEIQRTEQGDSAMYLCASSLGGSEAFFGQGTRLTVV.

This clone has only one observation. The chain employs TRBV11-2 and TRBJ1-4; TRBD1 agrees at 9 bases. Germline V CDR1 and CDR2: SGHAT, FQNNGV. The CDR3 loop spans 16 amino acids. J lost 8 bases, V lost 5 bases, and 12 bases had no gene match. CDR3 sequence: CASSHSKGQGIEKLFF. The CDR3 DNA reads as TGTGCCAGCAGCCACAGCAAGGGACAGGGTATCGAAAAACTGTTTTTT.

The chain couples TRBV27 to TRBJ2-7; 10 nucleotides line up with TRBD2. Germline V gene data show CDR1 as MNHEY and CDR2 as SMNVEV (reference sequence). Trimming at V came to 5 bases and at J to 6 bases, leaving 13 bases not matched to a gene. This CDR3 has 16 residues. The CDR3 DNA follows: TGTGCCAGCAGTATGCCTTACAGCGGGAGGGCCGGCGAGCAGTACTTC. Amino acids: CASSMPYSGRAGEQYF.

The rearrangement uses TRBV19 and TRBJ2-2, with a weak D call TRBD2 (5 bases). Between the trimmed V and J ends, which lost 6 bases and 0 bases, there was a span of 11 bases. Germline CDR1 reads LNHDA; CDR2 reads SQIVND (reference sequence). The CDR3 is 15 residues long. Written as DNA, the CDR3 is TGTGCCAGTAGGGGCGGGTACACGAACACCGGGGAGCTGTTTTTT. It specifies CASRGGYTNTGELFF.

The J gene is TRBJ2-7, the V gene TRBV6-5, with 10 bases that match TRBD1. Germline V gene lookup returns CDR1 MNHEY and CDR2 SVGAGI. The CDR3 is made up of 15 amino acids. Trimming at V came to 0 bases and at J to 5 bases, leaving 4 bases not matched to a gene. As DNA, the CDR3 is TGTGCCAGCAGTTACTCTTGGACAGGGGGAAACGAGCAGTACTTC. Translation: CASSYSWTGGNEQYF.

The J gene is TRBJ2-1, the V gene TRBV27; D not resolved. Trimming stripped 4 bases from V and 5 bases from J, with 9 bases between. From germline, CDR1 is MNHEY and CDR2 SMNVEV (reference sequence). This CDR3 has 13 amino acids. As DNA, the CDR3 is TGTGCCAGCAGTTCCCCGACCGACAATGAGCAGTTCTTC. This encodes CASSSPTDNEQFF.

This chain links TRBV11-3 with TRBJ2-2; D is uncertain. The CDR3 is made up of 12 amino acids. Germline CDR1 is SGHNT and CDR2 is YENEEA. V lost 5 bases and J 4 bases, leaving 5 bases between the germline ends. The CDR3 DNA reads as TGTGCCAGCAGCCATTTCACCGGGGAGCTGTTTTTT. Its translation: CASSHFTGELFF. Looking up the rest from reference TRBV11-3 and TRBJ2-2 gives the full variable domain: EAGVVQSPRYKIIEKKQPVAFWCNPISGHNTLYWYLQNLGQGPELLIRYENEEAVDDSQLPKDRFSAERLKGVDSTLKIQPAELGDSAVYLCASSHFTGELFFGEGSRLTVL.

The chain carries TRBV5-4 and TRBJ2-7, with TRBD1 matching over 8 bases. This CDR3 comprises 13 residues. The J segment lost 5 bases and the V segment lost 5 bases, leaving 6 bases of the junction unmatched. Germline assignment: CDR1 SGHNT and CDR2 YYREEE (reference sequence). The CDR3 DNA sequence: TGTGCCAGCAGTGCGGACAGGGTCGACGAGCAGTACTTC. It specifies CASSADRVDEQYF.

This chain links TRBV19 with TRBJ2-5, with D maybe TRBD2 (5 bases). The germline gives CDR1 LNHDA, CDR2 SQIVND (reference sequence). V was clipped by 4 bases and J by 2 bases, with 11 bases between them. The CDR3 is made up of 14 amino acids. The CDR3 is CASSSTSAQETQYF. The CDR3 nucleotides are TGTGCCAGTAGTAGCACTAGTGCGCAAGAGACCCAGTACTTC. Together with reference TRBV19 and TRBJ2-5, the CDR3 gives the full variable domain: DGGITQSPKYLFRKEGQNVTLSCEQNLNHDAMYWYRQDPGQGLRLIYYSQIVNDFQKGDIAEGYSVSREKKESFPLTVTSAQKNPTAFYLCASSSTSAQETQYFGPGTRLLVL.

The chain is built from TRBV7-2 and TRBJ2-1, with D tentatively TRBD2 (6 bases). Germline CDR1 reads SGHTA; CDR2 reads FQGNSA. V was trimmed by 2 bases and J by 2 bases, leaving 16 bases between them. The CDR3 has 17 residues. DNA of the CDR3: TGTGCCAGCAGCTTAAATCCCTTGGGGGGACCCTACAATGAGCAGTTCTTC. This sequence encodes CASSLNPLGGPYNEQFF. The full variable domain, in which reference TRBV7-2 and TRBJ2-1 provide the parts outside the CDR3, is GAGVSQSPSNKVTEKGKDVELRCDPISGHTALYWYRQSLGQGLEFLIYFQGNSAPDKSGLPSDRFSAERTGGSVSTLTIQRTQQEDSAVYLCASSLNPLGGPYNEQFFGPGTRLTVL.

The chain couples TRBV7-8 to TRBJ2-3; D unresolved. Germline V gene sequence: CDR1 SGHVS, CDR2 FQNEAQ. The CDR3 contains 13 residues. V was trimmed by 1 base and J by 6 bases, leaving 8 bases between them. The chain's CDR3 is CASSLVAYDTQYF. The CDR3 nucleotides read TGTGCCAGCAGCTTAGTCGCGTATGATACGCAGTATTTT.

The V gene is TRBV7-9, the J gene TRBJ1-3, with 7 nucleotides matching TRBD1. The CDR3 has 15 residues. After removal of 5 bases from V and 4 bases from J, the junction contained 8 bases not matched to a gene. CDR1 is SEHNR and CDR2 is FQNEAQ in the germline V gene (reference sequence). CDR3 coding DNA: TGTGCCAGCAGCGGCGACAGGGTCTCAGGAAACACCATATATTTT. Translated, it gives CASSGDRVSGNTIYF.